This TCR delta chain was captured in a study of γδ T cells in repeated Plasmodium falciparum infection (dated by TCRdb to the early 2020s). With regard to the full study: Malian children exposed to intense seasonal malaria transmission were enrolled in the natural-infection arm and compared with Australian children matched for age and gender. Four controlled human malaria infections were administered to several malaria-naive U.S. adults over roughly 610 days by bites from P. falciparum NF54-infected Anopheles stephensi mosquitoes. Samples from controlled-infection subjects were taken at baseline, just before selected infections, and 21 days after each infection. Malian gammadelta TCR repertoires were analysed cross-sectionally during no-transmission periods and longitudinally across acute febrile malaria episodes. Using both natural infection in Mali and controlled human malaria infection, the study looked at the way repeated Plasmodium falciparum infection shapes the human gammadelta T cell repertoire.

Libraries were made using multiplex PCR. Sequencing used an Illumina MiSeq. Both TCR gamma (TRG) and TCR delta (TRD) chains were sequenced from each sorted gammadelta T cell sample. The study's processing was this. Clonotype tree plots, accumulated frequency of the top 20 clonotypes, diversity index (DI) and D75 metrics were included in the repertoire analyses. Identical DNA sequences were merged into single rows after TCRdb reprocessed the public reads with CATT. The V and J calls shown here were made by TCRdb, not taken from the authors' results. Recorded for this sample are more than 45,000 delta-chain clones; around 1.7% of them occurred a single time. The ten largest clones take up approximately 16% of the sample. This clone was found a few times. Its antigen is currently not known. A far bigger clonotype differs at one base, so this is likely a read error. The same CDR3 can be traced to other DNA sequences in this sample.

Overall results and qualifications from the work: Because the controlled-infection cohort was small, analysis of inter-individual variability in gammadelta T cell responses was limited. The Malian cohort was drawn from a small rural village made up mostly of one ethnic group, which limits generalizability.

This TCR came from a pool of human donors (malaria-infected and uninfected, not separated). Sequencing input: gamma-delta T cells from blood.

CDR3 region: CALGVAPPGVLYWGIRETDKLIF. The nucleotide sequence is given as TGTGCTCTCGGGGTAGCCCCCCCGGGGGTCCTTTACTGGGGGATACGGGAGACCGATAAACTCATCTTT. Rearrangement joined TRDV1 to TRDJ1, and 13 bases in between align with TRDD3. TCRdb does not report a J gene; here it was assigned by matching the DNA to germline references. CDR3 length: 23 amino acids, cysteine to phenylalanine. Left in the record is the CDR3 DNA by itself, 69 bases read in frame from the first base. In the germline V gene, CDR1 corresponds to TSWWSYY and CDR2 to QGS.